Below, 17 T cell receptor beta chains from the same sample are listed, as sequenced in a study of post-analysis software for immune sequencing data. Study findings and constraints: There were roughly 5 TRBV segments more frequent in patients than controls, and TRBV5-6, TRBV5-1 and TRBV20-1 were among them.

Their recognized antigens are unknown. Unique molecular identifiers featured in each of the TCR beta cDNA libraries. TCRdb reprocessed the PCR reads via MiXCR and lists one record per CDR3 protein. In the table there are hundreds of thousands of distinct CDR3 sequences, 35% to 40% of which are singletons. The sample taken for sequencing was blood. Receptor source: a girl aged 10-17 years with multiple sclerosis.

This clonotype turned up a few times. The junction and the germline gene differ at one end; a read error may be behind it. The chain joins TRBV6-6 to TRBJ1-1; a weak D match, TRBD1 (6 bases). The CDR3 runs to 13 residues. Germline V gene data show CDR1 as MNHNY and CDR2 as SVGAGI (reference sequence). CDR3 sequence (DNA): TGTGCCTGCAGTTACGGCAGGGGTTCTGAAGCTTTCTTT. Translated, it gives CACSYGRGSEAFF.

This clonotype came up many times. The chain joins TRBV12-3 or TRBV12-4 to TRBJ2-1; the match to TRBD1 covers 8 bases. The CDR3 is 16 amino acids. V lost 5 bases and J lost 6; bases outside the gene matches: 12. CDR3 amino acids: CASSSPTGTGSNEQFF. The CDR3 DNA is TGTGCCAGCAGTAGCCCGACCGGGACAGGTTCCAATGAGCAGTTCTTC.

Of note for this clonotype: Since a much larger clone is just one base distant, this may be a read error. The rearrangement joins TRBV11-2 to TRBJ2-1, with unresolved D. Germline values: CDR1 SGHAT, CDR2 FQNNGV. The CDR3 covers 12 residues. CDR3 protein: CASSPNYNGQFF. CDR3 DNA sequence: TGTGCCAGCAGCCCCAACTACAATGGGCAGTTCTTC.

This clonotype was picked up many times. The CDR3 DNA reads as TGTGCCAGCAGTTTATTTCGGGGGAATGAGCAGTTCTTC. Protein sequence: CASSLFRGNEQFF. V and J are TRBV28 and TRBJ2-1, with a weak D call TRBD2 (6 bases). The CDR3 runs 13 residues. Germline CDR1 reads MDHEN; CDR2 reads SYDVKM. Trimming cost V 1 base and J 7 bases, with 8 bases left between them.

This clonotype was recorded many times. J is TRBJ2-1 and V is TRBV12-3 or TRBV12-4; 14 positions agree with TRBD2. V dropped 6 bases and J dropped 4; count of bases not matched to a gene: 2. CDR3 length equals 15 residues. Here the CDR3 DNA reads TGTGCCAGCAGGGGGACTAGCGGGAGATACAATGAGCAGTTCTTC. Protein product: CASRGTSGRYNEQFF.

The chain couples TRBV6-2 or TRBV6-3 to TRBJ1-1; D remains unclear. The V gene's germline CDR1 is MNHEY and CDR2 SVGEGT. The CDR3 extends over 15 amino acids. Trimming shortened V by 7 bases and J by 4 bases, and 19 bases separated the two germline ends. CDR3 sequence: CASTPTLDEGTEAFF. CDR3 DNA sequence: TGTGCCAGCACACCCACCTTGGACGAGGGCACTGAAGCTTTCTTT.

This rearrangement joins TRBV6-7 to TRBJ2-5; the D gene is possibly TRBD1 (5 bases). The DNA end favors TRBJ2-7, so the J call may be wrong. TRBV6-7 is given ORF status, its function remaining uncertain. This CDR3 has 13 amino acids. The DNA for the CDR3 is TGTGCCAGCAAAATGCCTAAGGGGAACGAGCAGTACTTC. It specifies CASKMPKGNEQYF.

This clonotype was seen ten or more times. The rearrangement uses TRBV24-1 and TRBJ2-1; 13 nucleotides agree with TRBD2. CDR3 size: 14 residues. V gave up 4 bases and J gave up 12 bases; unmatched junction bases: 5. The germline gives CDR1 KGHDR, CDR2 SFDVKD. Here the CDR3 reads CATSEVTSGRGQFF. CDR3 in DNA: TGTGCCACCAGTGAGGTTACTAGCGGGAGGGGGCAGTTCTTC.

This clonotype was observed many times. This sequence joins TRBV5-1 and TRBJ2-1; D is tentatively TRBD1 or TRBD2 (6 bases each). Germline V gene data show CDR1 as SGHRS and CDR2 as YFSETQ. The CDR3 contains 14 residues. Trimming took off 1 base at V and 7 bases at J, with 12 bases between the two ends. In nucleotides, the CDR3 is TGCGCCAGCAGCTTGTCCGGGGGCAAGAATGAGCAGTTCTTC. As protein: CASSLSGGKNEQFF.

This clonotype was detected only a few times. This chain joins TRBV29-1 and TRBJ2-5, with D uncertain. Trimming removed 7 bases at V and 11 bases at J, with 14 bases between. The CDR3 is made up of 10 amino acids. Germline CDR1 SQVTM, CDR2 ANQGSEA. The CDR3 nucleotides are TGCAGCGGTATAACGATTGAGCAGTACTTC. Translated, it gives CSGITIEQYF.

The chain is built from TRBV6-1 and TRBJ1-2; D is unresolved. Trimming took 8 bases from V and 3 from J, leaving 13 bases between them. There are 13 residues in the CDR3. Germline lookup yields CDR1 MNHNS and CDR2 SASEGT. In DNA form, the CDR3 reads TGTGCCAGCGAGAGGGCGAGGGACTATGGCTACACCTTC. It translates to CASERARDYGYTF.

This clonotype was seen ten or more times. The chain links TRBV5-1 to TRBJ1-2; TRBD1 is a possible D gene (5 bases). Germline CDR1 SGHRS, CDR2 YFSETQ. The CDR3 consists of 12 residues. With 7 bases removed from V and 2 bases from J, the gap between germline ends came to 9 bases. CDR3: CASWTPNYGYTF. DNA of the CDR3: TGCGCCAGCTGGACACCCAACTATGGCTACACCTTC.

V gene TRBV7-9 combines with J gene TRBJ2-2, with TRBD2 as a possible D gene (6 bases). Germline-derived CDR1 and CDR2 are SEHNR and FQNEAQ (reference sequence). The CDR3 consists of 14 residues. V was shortened by 5 bases and J by 7 bases, with 14 bases between the two germline ends. The CDR3 DNA follows: TGTGCCAGCAGCCCGGGACTGATTAACGGGGAGCTGTTTTTT. Translation gives CASSPGLINGELFF.

In DNA, the CDR3 is TGTGCCAGCAGTAGAGCGGGAGTGCTTGCAGATACGCAGTATTTT. As protein: CASSRAGVLADTQYF. V is TRBV2 and J is TRBJ2-3, with 8 nucleotides matching TRBD2. Germline CDR1 is SNHLY and CDR2 is FYNNEI. With 5 bases clipped from V and 4 bases from J, the junction kept 8 bases outside the gene matches. The CDR3 spans 15 residues.

V is TRBV5-1 and J is TRBJ2-5; D may be TRBD1 or TRBD2 (5 bases each). The J call may be in error: the DNA end matches TRBJ2-7 better. CDR3 size: 14 residues. The germline V gene has CDR1 SGHRS and CDR2 YFSETQ. CDR3 nucleotides: TGCGCCAGCAGCCCCGGGACGGATCTTTACGAGCAGTACTTC. Translation gives CASSPGTDLYEQYF.

This clonotype was picked up many times. The chain employs TRBV4-1 and TRBJ1-5; 8 nucleotides match TRBD1. The CDR3 length is 16 residues. V shed 2 bases, J shed 1 base, and the junction held 4 bases outside the gene matches. Germline V CDR1 and CDR2: MGHRA, YSYEKL. For the CDR3, the DNA is TGCGCCAGCAGCCAAATCGGGACAGGCAGCAATCAGCCCCAGCATTTT. Translating it yields CASSQIGTGSNQPQHF.

The chain couples TRBV7-2 to TRBJ2-1; D uncertain. Trimming cost V 3 bases and J 8 bases, with 8 bases left between them. This CDR3 contains 12 residues. CDR1 is SGHTA and CDR2 is FQGNSA in the germline V gene. CDR3 bases: TGTGCCAGCAGCTTCTTAGCCCATGAGCAGTTCTTC. Amino acids: CASSFLAHEQFF.